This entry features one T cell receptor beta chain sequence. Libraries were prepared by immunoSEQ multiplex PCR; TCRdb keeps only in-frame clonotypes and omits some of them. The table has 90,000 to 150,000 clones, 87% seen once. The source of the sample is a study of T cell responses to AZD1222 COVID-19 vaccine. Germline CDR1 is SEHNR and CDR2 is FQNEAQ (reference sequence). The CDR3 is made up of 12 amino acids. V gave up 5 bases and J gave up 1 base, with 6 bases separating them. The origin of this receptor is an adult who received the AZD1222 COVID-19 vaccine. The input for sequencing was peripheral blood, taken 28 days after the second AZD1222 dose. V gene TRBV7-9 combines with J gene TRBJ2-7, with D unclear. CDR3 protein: CASSLSSYEQYF. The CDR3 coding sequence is TGTGCCAGCAGCCTAAGTTCCTACGAGCAGTACTTC. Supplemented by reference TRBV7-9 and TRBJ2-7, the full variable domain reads DTGVSQNPRHKITKRGQNVTFRCDPISEHNRLYWYRQTLGQGPEFLTYFQNEAQLEKSRLLSDRFSAERPKGSFSTLEIQRTEQGDSAMYLCASSLSSYEQYFGPGTRLTVT.